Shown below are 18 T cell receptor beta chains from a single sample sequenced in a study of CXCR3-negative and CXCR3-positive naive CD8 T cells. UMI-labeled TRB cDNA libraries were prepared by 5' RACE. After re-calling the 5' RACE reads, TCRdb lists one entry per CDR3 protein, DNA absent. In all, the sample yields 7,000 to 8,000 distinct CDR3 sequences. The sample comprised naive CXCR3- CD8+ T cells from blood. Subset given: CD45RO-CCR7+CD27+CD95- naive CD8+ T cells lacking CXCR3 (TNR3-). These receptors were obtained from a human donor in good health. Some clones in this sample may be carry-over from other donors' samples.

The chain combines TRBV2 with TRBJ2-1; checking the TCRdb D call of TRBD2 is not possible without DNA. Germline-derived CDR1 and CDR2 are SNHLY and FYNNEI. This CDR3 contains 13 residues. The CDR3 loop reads CASVLAGLYEQFF.

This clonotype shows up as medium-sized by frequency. The CDR3: CSVERDRGYEQYF. The rearrangement uses TRBV29-1 and TRBJ2-7; TCRdb indicates TRBD1, and absent DNA this call remains unverified. Germline CDR1 is SQVTM and CDR2 is ANQGSEA. This CDR3 contains 13 residues.

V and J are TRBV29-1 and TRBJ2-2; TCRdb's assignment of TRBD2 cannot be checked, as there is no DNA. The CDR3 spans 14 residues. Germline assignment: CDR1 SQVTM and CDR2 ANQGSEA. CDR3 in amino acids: CSVRPGLATGELFF.

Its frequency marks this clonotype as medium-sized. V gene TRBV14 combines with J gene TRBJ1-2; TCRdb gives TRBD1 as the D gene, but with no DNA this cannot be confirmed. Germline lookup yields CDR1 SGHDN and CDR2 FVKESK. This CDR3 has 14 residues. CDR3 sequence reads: CASRRTGGDYGYTF.

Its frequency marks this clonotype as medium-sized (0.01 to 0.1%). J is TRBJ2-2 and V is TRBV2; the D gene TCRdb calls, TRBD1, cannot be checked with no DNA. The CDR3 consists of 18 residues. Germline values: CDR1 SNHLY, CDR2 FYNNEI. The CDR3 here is CASSHPLDRGPGTGELFF.

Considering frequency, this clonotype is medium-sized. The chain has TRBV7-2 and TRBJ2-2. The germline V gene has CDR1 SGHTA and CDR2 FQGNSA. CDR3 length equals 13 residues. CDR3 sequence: CASSLVIPGELFF.

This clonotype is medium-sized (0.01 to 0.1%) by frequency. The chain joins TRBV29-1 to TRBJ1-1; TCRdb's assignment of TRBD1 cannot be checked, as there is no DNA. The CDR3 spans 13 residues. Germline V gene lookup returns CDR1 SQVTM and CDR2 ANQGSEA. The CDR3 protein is CSVAQGDGTEAFF.

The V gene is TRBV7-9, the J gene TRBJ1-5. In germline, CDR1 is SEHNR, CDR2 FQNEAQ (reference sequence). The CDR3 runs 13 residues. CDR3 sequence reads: CASSPPAGQPQHF.

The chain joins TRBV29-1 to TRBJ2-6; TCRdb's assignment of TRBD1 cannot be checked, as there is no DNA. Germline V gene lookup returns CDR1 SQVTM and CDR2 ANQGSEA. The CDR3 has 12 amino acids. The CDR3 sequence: CSVQRGFHVLTF.

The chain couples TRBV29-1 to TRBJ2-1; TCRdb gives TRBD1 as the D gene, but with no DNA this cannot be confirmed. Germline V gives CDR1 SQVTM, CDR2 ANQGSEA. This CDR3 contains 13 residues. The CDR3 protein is CSVVTGSPYEQFF.

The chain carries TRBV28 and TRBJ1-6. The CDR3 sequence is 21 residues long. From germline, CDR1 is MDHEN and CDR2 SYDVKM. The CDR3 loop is CASSFGTATIAESSYNSPLHF.

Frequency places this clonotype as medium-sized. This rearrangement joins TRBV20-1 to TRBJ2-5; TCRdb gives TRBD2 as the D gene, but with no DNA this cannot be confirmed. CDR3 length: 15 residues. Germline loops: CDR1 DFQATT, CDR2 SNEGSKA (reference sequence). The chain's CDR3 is CSAYGLAGYQETQYF.

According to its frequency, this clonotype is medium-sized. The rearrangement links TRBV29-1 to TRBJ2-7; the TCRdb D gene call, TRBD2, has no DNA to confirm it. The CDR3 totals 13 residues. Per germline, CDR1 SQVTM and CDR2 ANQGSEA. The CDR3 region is CSVGTSGTSEQYF.

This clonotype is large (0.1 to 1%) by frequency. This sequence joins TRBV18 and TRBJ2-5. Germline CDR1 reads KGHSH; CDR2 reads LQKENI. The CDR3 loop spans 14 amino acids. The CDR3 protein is CASSHRDEQETQYF.

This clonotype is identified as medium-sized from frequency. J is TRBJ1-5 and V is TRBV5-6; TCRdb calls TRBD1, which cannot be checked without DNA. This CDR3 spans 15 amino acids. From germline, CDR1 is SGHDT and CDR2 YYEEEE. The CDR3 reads CASSLMSGGNQPQHF.

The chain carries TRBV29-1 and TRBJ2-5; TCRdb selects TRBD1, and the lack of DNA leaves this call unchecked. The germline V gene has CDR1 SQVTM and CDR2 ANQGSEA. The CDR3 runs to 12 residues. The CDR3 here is CSVGTPQETQYF.

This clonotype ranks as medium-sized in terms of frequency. The CDR3 spells CASSSGLADSTDTQYF. The chain carries TRBV7-8 and TRBJ2-3; TCRdb's D gene call, TRBD2, goes unchecked for lack of DNA. There are 16 residues in the CDR3. Germline lookup yields CDR1 SGHVS and CDR2 FQNEAQ.

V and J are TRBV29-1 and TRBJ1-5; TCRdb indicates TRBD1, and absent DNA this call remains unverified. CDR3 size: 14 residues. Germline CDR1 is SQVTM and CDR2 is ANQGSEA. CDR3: CSVSGGDSNQPQHF.